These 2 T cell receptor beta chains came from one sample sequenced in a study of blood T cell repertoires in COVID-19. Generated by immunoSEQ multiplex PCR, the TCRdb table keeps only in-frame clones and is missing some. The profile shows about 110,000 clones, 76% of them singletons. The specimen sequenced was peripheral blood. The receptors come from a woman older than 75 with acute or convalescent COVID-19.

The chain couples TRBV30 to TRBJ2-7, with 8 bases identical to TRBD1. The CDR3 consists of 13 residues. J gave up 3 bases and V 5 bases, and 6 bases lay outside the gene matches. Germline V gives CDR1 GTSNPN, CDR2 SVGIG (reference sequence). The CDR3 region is CAWDRGFIYEQYF. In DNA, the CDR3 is TGTGCCTGGGACAGGGGCTTTATCTACGAGCAGTACTTC.

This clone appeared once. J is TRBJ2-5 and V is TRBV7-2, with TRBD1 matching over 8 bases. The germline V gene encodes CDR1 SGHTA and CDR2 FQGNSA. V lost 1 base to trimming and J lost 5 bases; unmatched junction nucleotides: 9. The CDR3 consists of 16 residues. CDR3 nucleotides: TGTGCCAGCAGCTTAGTAGCAGGGGGCGCGTTGGAGACCCAGTACTTC. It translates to CASSLVAGGALETQYF.